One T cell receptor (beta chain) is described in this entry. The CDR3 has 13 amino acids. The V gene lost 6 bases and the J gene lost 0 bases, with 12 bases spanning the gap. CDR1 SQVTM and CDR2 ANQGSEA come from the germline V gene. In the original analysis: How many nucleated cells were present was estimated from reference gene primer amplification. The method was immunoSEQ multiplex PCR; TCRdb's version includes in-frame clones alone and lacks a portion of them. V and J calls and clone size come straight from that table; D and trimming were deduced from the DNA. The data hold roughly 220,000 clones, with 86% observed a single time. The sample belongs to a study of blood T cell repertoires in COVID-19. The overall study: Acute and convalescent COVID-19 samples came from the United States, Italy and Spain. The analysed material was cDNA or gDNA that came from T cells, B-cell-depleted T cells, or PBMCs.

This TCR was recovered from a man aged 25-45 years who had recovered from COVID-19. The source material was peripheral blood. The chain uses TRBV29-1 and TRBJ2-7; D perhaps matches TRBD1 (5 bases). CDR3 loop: CSVETETSYEQYF. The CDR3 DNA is TGCAGCGTGGAGACAGAGACCTCCTACGAGCAGTACTTC.